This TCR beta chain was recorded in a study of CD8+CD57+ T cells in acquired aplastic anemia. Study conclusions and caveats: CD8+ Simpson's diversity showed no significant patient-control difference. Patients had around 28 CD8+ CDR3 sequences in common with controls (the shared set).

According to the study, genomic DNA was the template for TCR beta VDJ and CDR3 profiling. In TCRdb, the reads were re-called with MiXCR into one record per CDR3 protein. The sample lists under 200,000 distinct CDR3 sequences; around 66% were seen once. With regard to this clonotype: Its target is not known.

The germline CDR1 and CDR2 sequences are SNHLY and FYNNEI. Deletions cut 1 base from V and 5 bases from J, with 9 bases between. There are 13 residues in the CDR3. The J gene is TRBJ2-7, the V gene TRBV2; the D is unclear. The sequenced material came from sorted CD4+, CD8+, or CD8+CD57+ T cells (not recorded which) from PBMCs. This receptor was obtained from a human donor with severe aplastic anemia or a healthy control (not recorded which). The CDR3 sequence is CASSEGLANEQYF. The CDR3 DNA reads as TGTGCCAGCAGTGAAGGACTCGCAAACGAGCAGTACTTC.